The 22 T cell receptor beta chains in this list originate from one sample, sequenced in a study of regulatory T cells in long-lasting Graves disease. Arm-PCR with iRepertoire HTBI primers amplified the CDR3 regions for these TCR beta libraries. TCRdb re-derived calls from the multiplex PCR reads in MiXCR, one entry per CDR3 protein. Here the sample spans about 620,000 distinct CDR3 sequences, 15% to 20% being singletons. Time point defined: newly diagnosed GD, antithyroid drugs for less than 3 months. There was RNA extracted from PBMCs, and the TCR library was made from it. Another study also made use of these data, one on T cells in Graves' hyperthyroidism and ophthalmopathy.

The sample consisted of peripheral blood mononuclear cells (PBMCs), taken at new diagnosis, from a patient treated with antithyroid drugs. All receptors derive from a woman younger than 45 with Graves disease.

This clonotype was recorded at least ten times. The chain joins TRBV29-1 to TRBJ1-5, with D unresolved. CDR3 length: 13 amino acids. V was trimmed by 0 bases and J by 11 bases, leaving 14 bases between them. The germline gives CDR1 SQVTM, CDR2 ANQGSEA. DNA for the CDR3: TGCAGCGTTGAAGATGGCCTAGATGAAGCCCAGCATTTT. This gives the protein CSVEDGLDEAQHF.

This clonotype was seen a handful of times. The rearrangement joins TRBV20-1 to TRBJ2-2; D is unclear. Germline values: CDR1 DFQATT, CDR2 SNEGSKA (reference sequence). The CDR3 extends over 17 amino acids. With 0 bases removed from V and 1 base from J, the gap between germline ends came to 15 bases. CDR3 nucleotide sequence: TGCAGTGCTAGAGACGTGGTTTGGACGGTGAACACCGGGGAGCTGTTTTTT. It translates to CSARDVVWTVNTGELFF.

This clonotype was detected a few times. The rearrangement uses TRBV6-5 and TRBJ1-2; possible D gene TRBD1, 5 bases. Trimming removed 2 bases from V and 4 bases from J, with 20 bases in between. In germline, CDR1 is MNHEY, CDR2 SVGAGI. The CDR3 extends over 17 amino acids. The chain's CDR3 is CASSYGYEWGRLYGYTF. In DNA, the CDR3 is TGTGCCAGCAGTTACGGGTACGAGTGGGGACGGCTCTATGGCTACACCTTC.

This clonotype was recorded at least ten times. V usage is TRBV2 and J usage is TRBJ1-1; 11 nucleotides line up with TRBD1. The length of the CDR3 is 14 residues. Germline V gene lookup returns CDR1 SNHLY and CDR2 FYNNEI. V lost 7 bases, J lost 5 bases, and 6 bases stayed unmatched. For the CDR3, the DNA is TGTGCCAGCAAAACGGACAGGGGGCCAACTGAAGCTTTCTTT. Its protein is CASKTDRGPTEAFF.

This clonotype showed up just a few times. The chain has TRBV20-1 and TRBJ2-3; no definite D call. This CDR3 comprises 14 residues. Trimming took 6 bases from V and 2 from J, leaving 15 bases between them. Germline V gene data show CDR1 as DFQATT and CDR2 as SNEGSKA (reference sequence). CDR3 sequence: CSALRAPATDTQYF. CDR3 sequence (DNA): TGCAGTGCCCTTCGGGCCCCAGCCACAGATACGCAGTATTTT.

The chain links TRBV9 to TRBJ1-5; D is undetermined. The ends were cut back, 3 bases at V and 0 bases at J, with 10 bases in the middle. The germline V gene encodes CDR1 SGDLS and CDR2 YYNGEE. This CDR3 has 15 residues. CDR3 sequence: CASSADPNSNQPQHF. In DNA form, the CDR3 reads TGTGCCAGCAGCGCAGACCCGAATAGCAATCAGCCCCAGCATTTT.

A few counts support this clonotype. The rearrangement joins TRBV7-9 to TRBJ2-2; D is undetermined. Looked up from germline, CDR1 is SEHNR and CDR2 is FQNEAQ (reference sequence). The CDR3 covers 14 residues. Trimming took off 4 bases at V and 6 bases at J, with 12 bases between the two ends. DNA for the CDR3: TGTGCCAGCAGCTCGCCAAAGGGTTCCGGGGAGCTGTTTTTT. This sequence encodes CASSSPKGSGELFF.

This clonotype was recorded many times. The V gene is TRBV14, the J gene TRBJ2-3; D remains unclear. The CDR3 has 18 amino acids. Deletions cut 2 bases from V and 4 bases from J, with 22 bases between. CDR1 is SGHDN and CDR2 is FVKESK in the germline V gene. The CDR3 nucleotides read TGTGCCAGCAGCCAAACGACCGGCTCTGAAAGGCACGCAGATACGCAGTATTTT. It codes for CASSQTTGSERHADTQYF.

V is TRBV24-1 and J is TRBJ2-1; perhaps TRBD2 as D (6 bases). The CDR3 is 12 residues long. V lost 5 bases and J lost 7, with 8 bases in between. Germline assignment: CDR1 KGHDR and CDR2 SFDVKD. In DNA form, the CDR3 reads TGTGCCACCAGTGGGGACTGGAATGAGCAGTTCTTC. Translating it yields CATSGDWNEQFF.

The V and J genes are TRBV5-1 and TRBJ1-1; tentatively, D is TRBD1 (5 bases). CDR1 and CDR2 (germline): SGHRS, YFSETQ. The CDR3 is made up of 16 amino acids. The germline V and J ends were trimmed by 3 bases and 5 bases, with 20 bases remaining between them. CDR3 residues: CASSSGQTLGDTEAFF. CDR3 coding DNA: TGCGCCAGCAGCTCCGGACAAACCCTAGGAGATACTGAAGCTTTCTTT.

In this sample, this clonotype turned up many times. V and J are TRBV11-3 and TRBJ1-3, with 7 bases matching TRBD1. Losses at the gene ends were 5 bases for V and 4 bases for J; bases not matched to a gene: 8. CDR1 SGHNT and CDR2 YENEEA come from the germline V gene. The CDR3 extends over 15 amino acids. The chain's CDR3 is CASSARQGAGNTIYF. CDR3 bases: TGTGCCAGCAGCGCCCGACAGGGTGCAGGAAACACCATATATTTT. The full variable domain, in which reference TRBV11-3 and TRBJ1-3 provide the parts outside the CDR3, is EAGVVQSPRYKIIEKKQPVAFWCNPISGHNTLYWYLQNLGQGPELLIRYENEEAVDDSQLPKDRFSAERLKGVDSTLKIQPAELGDSAVYLCASSARQGAGNTIYFGEGSWLTVV.

This chain uses TRBV2 with TRBJ2-3; 8 bases align to TRBD2. There are 14 residues in the CDR3. Per the germline V gene, CDR1 is SNHLY and CDR2 is FYNNEI. With 8 bases clipped from V and 3 bases from J, the junction kept 7 bases outside the gene matches. The CDR3, as DNA: TGTGCCAGCGACGCGGGGGGACCAACAGATACGCAGTATTTT. Encoded protein: CASDAGGPTDTQYF. Looking up the rest from reference TRBV2 and TRBJ2-3 gives the full variable domain: EPEVTQTPSHQVTQMGQEVILRCVPISNHLYFYWYRQILGQKVEFLVSFYNNEISEKSEIFDDQFSVERPDGSNFTLKIRSTKLEDSAMYFCASDAGGPTDTQYFGPGTRLTVL.

This clonotype occurred a few times. The chain carries TRBV7-2 and TRBJ2-2; no firm D call. Trimming cost V 3 bases and J 6 bases, with 5 bases left between them. Germline V CDR1 and CDR2: SGHTA, FQGNSA. This CDR3 has 12 amino acids. CDR3 region: CASSFYSGELFF. CDR3 nucleotide sequence: TGTGCCAGCAGCTTCTATTCCGGGGAGCTGTTTTTT. The entire variable domain, with the rest obtained from reference TRBV7-2 and TRBJ2-2, is as follows: GAGVSQSPSNKVTEKGKDVELRCDPISGHTALYWYRQSLGQGLEFLIYFQGNSAPDKSGLPSDRFSAERTGGSVSTLTIQRTQQEDSAVYLCASSFYSGELFFGEGSRLTVL.

This clonotype came up a few times. V usage is TRBV18 and J usage is TRBJ2-1, with 9 bases lining up with TRBD2. This CDR3 region has 16 residues. V lost 3 bases to trimming and J lost 7 bases; unmatched junction nucleotides: 10. Germline values: CDR1 KGHSH, CDR2 LQKENI. The chain's CDR3 is CASSPGGSGRQNEQFF. As DNA, the CDR3 is TGTGCCAGCTCACCCGGGGGAAGCGGGAGGCAAAATGAGCAGTTCTTC.

The V call is TRBV19, the J call TRBJ1-6; no clear D gene. CDR3 length: 14 residues. Germline CDR1 and CDR2: LNHDA and SQIVND (reference sequence). The V end lost 6 bases, the J end lost 9 bases, and 15 bases lay between the germline ends. In nucleotides, the CDR3 is TGTGCCAGTAGACCGGGGAGGGTCACTTCACCCCTCCACTTT. It encodes CASRPGRVTSPLHF.

In its sample, this clonotype was seen a few times. The chain carries TRBV20-1 and TRBJ1-6; no clear D gene. The germline CDR1 and CDR2 sequences are DFQATT and SNEGSKA (reference sequence). There are 14 residues in the CDR3. Trimming left V 4 bases short and J 6 bases short, with 13 bases between. The CDR3 is CSAILGQLNSPLHF. CDR3 DNA: TGCAGTGCTATCCTCGGGCAGCTTAATTCACCCCTCCACTTT.

This clonotype was observed a few times. The genes are TRBV5-1 and TRBJ1-1; tentative D call: TRBD1 (5 bases). V was cut by 3 bases and J by 3 bases, with 21 bases left in between. The germline CDR1 and CDR2 sequences are SGHRS and YFSETQ. This CDR3 region has 17 residues. The chain's CDR3 is CASSSGPRGPKDTEAFF. DNA for the CDR3: TGCGCCAGCAGCTCAGGCCCTAGGGGACCGAAGGACACTGAAGCTTTCTTT.

This clonotype was picked up many times. The CDR3 region has the DNA TGTGCCAGCATCTACGGACTAGCGGGAGTAGGGACGGGCGATGAGCAGTTCTTC. Translated: CASIYGLAGVGTGDEQFF. The chain combines TRBV2 with TRBJ2-1; 13 bases are a match to TRBD2. CDR1 and CDR2 from the germline V gene are SNHLY and FYNNEI. This CDR3 region has 18 residues. Germline trimming cut 7 bases from V and 8 bases from J; bases unmatched to any gene: 17.

Ten or more counts support this clonotype. This sequence joins TRBV6-1 and TRBJ2-3, with 13 bases aligning to TRBD2. The V segment lost 2 bases and the J segment 4 bases; nucleotides outside the gene matches: 6. The CDR3 sequence is 17 residues long. Germline CDR1 reads MNHNS; CDR2 reads SASEGT. The CDR3 region is CASSEKGLAGYADTQYF. Here the CDR3 DNA reads TGTGCCAGCAGTGAAAAGGGACTAGCGGGATACGCAGATACGCAGTATTTT.

The rearrangement uses TRBV7-3 and TRBJ2-3, with 8 bases aligning to TRBD1. Gene TRBJ2-1 matches the end of the DNA better, so the J call may be wrong. The CDR3 covers 16 residues. Per germline, CDR1 SGHTA and CDR2 FQGTGA. CDR3 bases: TGTGCCAGCAGCGTAGAGTGGCAGGGGGCGCGGGATGAGCAGTTCTTC. Protein product: CASSVEWQGARDEQFF.

The V call is TRBV30, the J call TRBJ1-5; the D gene is possibly TRBD1 (5 bases). V was trimmed by 1 base and J by 6 bases, leaving 7 bases between them. The CDR3 is 12 residues long. CDR1 and CDR2 (germline): GTSNPN, SVGIG (reference sequence). Written as DNA, the CDR3 is TGTGCCTGGAGTGAGGGGAGTCAGCCCCAGCATTTT. Protein product: CAWSEGSQPQHF.

In its sample, this clonotype was seen many times. The J gene is TRBJ2-1, the V gene TRBV7-3, with TRBD2 identical over 11 bases. CDR3 size: 15 residues. V shed 8 bases and J 0 bases; nucleotides not matched to a gene: 3. Germline CDR1 SGHTA, CDR2 FQGTGA. The CDR3 loop reads CASGTSGSSYNEQFF. The CDR3 bases are TGTGCCAGCGGGACTAGCGGAAGCTCCTACAATGAGCAGTTCTTC.